The source of this TCR beta chain is a study of blood T cell repertoires in COVID-19. Study-level information: Spain, Italy and the United States supplied samples that represented acute and convalescent COVID-19.

The ends were cut back, 1 base at V and 7 bases at J, with 11 bases in the middle. The CDR3 runs to 15 residues. Per germline, CDR1 SEHNR and CDR2 FQNEAQ (reference sequence). Original processing methods: Using reference gene primer amplification, nucleated cell counts were estimated. Here immunoSEQ multiplex PCR was the method, and the copy in TCRdb shows in-frame clones only, minus some. V and J calls and clone size are given by that table; D and trimming were obtained from the DNA. The table lists 250,000 to 400,000 clones, approximately 87% of them singletons. Recovery meant two consecutive negative NP/OP PCR tests, professional clearance, or resolved symptoms.

Sequencing was done on a sample of PBMCs or T cells enriched from blood (not recorded which). This chain links TRBV7-9 with TRBJ1-6, with D perhaps matching TRBD1 (5 bases). This receptor was identified in a woman in her twenties or thirties who had recovered from COVID-19. The CDR3 coding sequence is TGTGCCAGCAGCTTAGTAGCTCCAGGGAATTCACCCCTCCACTTT. As protein: CASSLVAPGNSPLHF.